This entry features one TCR beta chain sequence. Its antigen is not identified. The entry originates in a study of T cells in Graves' hyperthyroidism and ophthalmopathy. CDR3 length: 15 residues. The germline gives CDR1 GTSNPN, CDR2 SVGIG (reference sequence). Trimming cost V 4 bases and J 4 bases; bases outside gene matches: 7. RNA transcripts served as the template for amplifying TCR beta CDR3 regions. RT-PCR in the first round (using the HTBI primer set) targeted the TCR CDR3. From the multiplex PCR reads, TCRdb called clonotypes with MiXCR, one entry per CDR3 protein. Of fewer than 750,000 distinct CDR3 sequences listed, 14% to 15% are singletons. Study-wide points: In the blood, most expanded thyroid clonotypes above 0.001 appeared as well.

PBMCs were derived from under 13 ml fresh peripheral blood. The sequencing input was blood. The receptor was isolated from a woman between 40 and 50 years old with Graves' ophthalmopathy. The chain recombines TRBV30 with TRBJ2-1; 10 bases are a match to TRBD1. CDR3 coding DNA: TGTGCCTGGACCACGGGACAGGGGCCGTACAATGAGCAGTTCTTC. It specifies CAWTTGQGPYNEQFF.